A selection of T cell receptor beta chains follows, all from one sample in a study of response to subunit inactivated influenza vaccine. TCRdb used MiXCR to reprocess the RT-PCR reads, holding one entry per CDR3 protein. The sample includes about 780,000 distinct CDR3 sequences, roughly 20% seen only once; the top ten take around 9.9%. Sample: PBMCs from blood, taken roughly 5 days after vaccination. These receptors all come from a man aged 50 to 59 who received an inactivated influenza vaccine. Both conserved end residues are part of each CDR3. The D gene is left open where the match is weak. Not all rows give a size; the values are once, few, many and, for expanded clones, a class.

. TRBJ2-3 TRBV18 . TGTGCCAGCTCTAGCGGAAACACAGATACGCAGTATTTT CASSSGNTDTQYF
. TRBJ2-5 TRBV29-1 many TGCAGCGTTGAAGATCGCAGGGTGACGGAGACCCAGTACTTC CSVEDRRVTETQYF
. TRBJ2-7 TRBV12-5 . TGTGCTAGTGGCAACTCCGGGACGGCTCTGTACGAGCAGTACTTC CASGNSGTALYEQYF
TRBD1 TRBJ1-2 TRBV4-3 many TGCGCCAGCAGCCACGGACAGGGGAGCTCTGGCTACACCTTC CASSHGQGSSGYTF
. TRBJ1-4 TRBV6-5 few TGTGCCAGCAGTTACTTAGCGGCAACTAATGAAAAACTGTTTTTT CASSYLAATNEKLFF
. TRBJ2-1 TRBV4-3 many TGCGCCAGCAGCCAAGATTACGGCCGAGGGGGCAATGAGCAGTTCTTC CASSQDYGRGGNEQFF
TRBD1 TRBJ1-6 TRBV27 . TGTGCCAGCAGTTTATTTACAGGGGGTGTTCGGAATTCACCCCTCCACTTT CASSLFTGGVRNSPLHF
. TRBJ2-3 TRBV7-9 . TGTGCCAGCAGCCGGACAGATTTCACAGATACGCAGTATTTT CASSRTDFTDTQYF
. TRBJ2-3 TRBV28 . TGTGCCAGCACCCTAAGTGTCTCCATAATCGATACGCAGTATTTT CASTLSVSIIDTQYF
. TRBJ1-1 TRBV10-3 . TGTGCCATCAGTGTTTCAGCCCAGAACACTGAAGCTTTCTTT CAISVSAQNTEAFF
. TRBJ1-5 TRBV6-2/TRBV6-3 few TGTGCCAGCAGTTGGGGAAGGTTACAGGCCACTCATCAGCCCCAGCATTTT CASSWGRLQATHQPQHF
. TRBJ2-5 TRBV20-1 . TGCAGTGCTAGAGAACGGGGTCGGGGAGAGACCCAGTACTTC CSARERGRGETQYF
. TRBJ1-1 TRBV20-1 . TGCAGTGCTAGACACCCTGCTGCAGGGTCGAACACTGAAGCTTTCTTT CSARHPAAGSNTEAFF
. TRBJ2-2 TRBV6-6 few TGTGCCAGCCATTCATCCGGGGAGCTGTTTTTT CASHSSGELFF
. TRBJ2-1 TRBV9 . TGTGCCAGCAGCCTTCAAGAAAGTGAGCAGTTCTTC CASSLQESEQFF